This record concerns one TCR beta chain sequence. Its cognate antigen is unknown. Germline values: CDR1 SGHKS, CDR2 YYEKEE (reference sequence). V was pared by 4 bases and J by 3 bases, with 16 bases between. This CDR3 region has 15 residues. This specimen belongs to a study of post-analysis software for immune sequencing data. Study results and caveats: Patients used roughly five TRBV segments, including TRBV5-6, TRBV5-1 and TRBV20-1, more often than controls.

Unique molecular identifiers tagged the TCR beta cDNA libraries. It was from roughly 1.1 to 9.2 million T cells that 530,000 or so cDNA molecules came. TCRdb re-derived calls from the PCR reads in MiXCR, one entry per CDR3 protein. The top ten hold 4.9% of the sample, which has 650,000 to 850,000 distinct CDR3 sequences, approximately 44% seen once. V is TRBV5-5 and J is TRBJ1-1; possibly TRBD1 for D (5 bases). The TCR sequence derives from a girl aged 5 to 17 with multiple sclerosis. Sequencing was done on a sample of blood. CDR3 coding DNA: TGTGCCAGCAGCGTGACGGGGGAAAAACACACTGAAGCTTTCTTT. Protein sequence: CASSVTGEKHTEAFF.